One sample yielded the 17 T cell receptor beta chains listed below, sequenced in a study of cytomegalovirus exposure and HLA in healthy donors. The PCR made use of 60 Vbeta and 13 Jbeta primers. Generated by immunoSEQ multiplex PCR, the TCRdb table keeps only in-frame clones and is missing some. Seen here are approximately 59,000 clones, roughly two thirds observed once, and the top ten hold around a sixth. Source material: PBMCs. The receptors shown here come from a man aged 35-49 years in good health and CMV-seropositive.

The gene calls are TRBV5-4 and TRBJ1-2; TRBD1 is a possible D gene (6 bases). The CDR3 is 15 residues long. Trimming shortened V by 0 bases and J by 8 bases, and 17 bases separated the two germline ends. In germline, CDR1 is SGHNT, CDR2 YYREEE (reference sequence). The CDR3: CASSLGALRGGGYTF. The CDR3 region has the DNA TGTGCCAGCAGCTTGGGGGCCCTCAGGGGTGGCGGCTACACCTTC.

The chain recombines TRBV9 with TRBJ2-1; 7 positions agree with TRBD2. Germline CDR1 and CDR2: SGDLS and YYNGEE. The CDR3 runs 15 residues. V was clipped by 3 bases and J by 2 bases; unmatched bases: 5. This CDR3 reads CASSALGGTYNEQFF. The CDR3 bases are TGTGCCAGCAGCGCATTGGGGGGGACCTACAATGAGCAGTTCTTC. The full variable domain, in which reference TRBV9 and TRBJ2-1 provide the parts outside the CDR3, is DSGVTQTPKHLITATGQRVTLRCSPRSGDLSVYWYQQSLDQGLQFLIQYYNGEERAKGNILERFSAQQFPDLHSELNLSSLELGDSALYFCASSALGGTYNEQFFGPGTRLTVL.

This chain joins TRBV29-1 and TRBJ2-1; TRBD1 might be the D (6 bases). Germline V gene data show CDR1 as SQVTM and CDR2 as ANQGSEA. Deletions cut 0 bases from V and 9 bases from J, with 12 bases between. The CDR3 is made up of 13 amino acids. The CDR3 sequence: CSVEEGAVGEQFF. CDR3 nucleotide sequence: TGCAGCGTTGAAGAGGGGGCCGTAGGTGAGCAGTTCTTC.

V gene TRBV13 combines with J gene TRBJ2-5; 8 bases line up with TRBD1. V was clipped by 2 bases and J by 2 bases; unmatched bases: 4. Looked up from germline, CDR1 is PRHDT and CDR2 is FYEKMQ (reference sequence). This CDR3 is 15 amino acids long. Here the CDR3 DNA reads TGTGCCAGCAGCTTATACAGGGGGTCGCAAGAGACCCAGTACTTC. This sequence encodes CASSLYRGSQETQYF.

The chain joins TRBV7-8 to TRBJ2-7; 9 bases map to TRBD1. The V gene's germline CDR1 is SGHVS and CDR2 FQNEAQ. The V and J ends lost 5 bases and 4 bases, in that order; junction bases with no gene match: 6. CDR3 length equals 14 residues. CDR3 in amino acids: CASSHRGRRYEQYF. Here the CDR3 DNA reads TGTGCCAGCAGCCACAGGGGGCGACGATACGAGCAGTACTTC.

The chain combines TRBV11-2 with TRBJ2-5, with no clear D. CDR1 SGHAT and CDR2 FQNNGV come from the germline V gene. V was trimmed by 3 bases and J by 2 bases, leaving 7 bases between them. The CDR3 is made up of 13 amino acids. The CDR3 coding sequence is TGTGCCAGCAGCTTTAACTCTCAAGAGACCCAGTACTTC. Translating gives CASSFNSQETQYF.

CDR3 DNA sequence: TGTGCCAGCAGTTCTGGGCCGAAAGCTTTCTTT. Protein product: CASSSGPKAFF. The rearrangement links TRBV6-1 to TRBJ1-1; D remains unclear. Trimming removed 5 bases from V and 9 bases from J, with 10 bases in between. Germline-derived CDR1 and CDR2 are MNHNS and SASEGT. This CDR3 has 11 residues.

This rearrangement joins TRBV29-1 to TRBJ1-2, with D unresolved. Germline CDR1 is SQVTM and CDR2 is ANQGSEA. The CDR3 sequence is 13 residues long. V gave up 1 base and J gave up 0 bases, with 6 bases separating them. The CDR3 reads CSVEVGANYGYTF. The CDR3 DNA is TGCAGCGTTGAAGTGGGAGCTAACTATGGCTACACCTTC.

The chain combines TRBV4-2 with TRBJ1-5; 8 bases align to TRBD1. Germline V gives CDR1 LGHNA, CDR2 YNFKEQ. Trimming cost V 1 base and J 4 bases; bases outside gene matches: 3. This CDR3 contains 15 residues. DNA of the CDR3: TGTGCCAGCAGCCAAGGGACAGGGCTGAATCAGCCCCAGCATTTT. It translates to CASSQGTGLNQPQHF.

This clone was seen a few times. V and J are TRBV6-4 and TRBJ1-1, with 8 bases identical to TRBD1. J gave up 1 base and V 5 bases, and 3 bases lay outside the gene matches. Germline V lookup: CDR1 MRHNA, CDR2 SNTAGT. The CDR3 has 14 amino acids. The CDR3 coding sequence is TGTGCCAGCAGTAACAGGGGGAGGAACACTGAAGCTTTCTTT. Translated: CASSNRGRNTEAFF.

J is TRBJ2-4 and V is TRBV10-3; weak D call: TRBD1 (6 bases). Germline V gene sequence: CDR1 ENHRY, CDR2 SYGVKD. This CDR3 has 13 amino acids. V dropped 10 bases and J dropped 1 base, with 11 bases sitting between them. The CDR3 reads CATGAEAKNIQYF. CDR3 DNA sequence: TGTGCCACAGGGGCCGAGGCCAAAAACATTCAGTACTTC.

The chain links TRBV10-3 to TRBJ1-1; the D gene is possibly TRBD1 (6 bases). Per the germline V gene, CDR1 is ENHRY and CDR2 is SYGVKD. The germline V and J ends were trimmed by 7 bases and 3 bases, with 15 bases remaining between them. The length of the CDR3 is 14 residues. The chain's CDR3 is CAITGDKDYTEAFF. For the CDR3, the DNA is TGTGCCATCACTGGGGACAAAGATTACACTGAAGCTTTCTTT.

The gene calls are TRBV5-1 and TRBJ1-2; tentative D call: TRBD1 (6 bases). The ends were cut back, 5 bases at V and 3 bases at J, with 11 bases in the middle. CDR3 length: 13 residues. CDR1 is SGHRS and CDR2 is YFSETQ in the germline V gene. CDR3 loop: CASSSAGDYGYTF. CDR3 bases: TGCGCCAGCAGTTCTGCAGGGGACTATGGCTACACCTTC.

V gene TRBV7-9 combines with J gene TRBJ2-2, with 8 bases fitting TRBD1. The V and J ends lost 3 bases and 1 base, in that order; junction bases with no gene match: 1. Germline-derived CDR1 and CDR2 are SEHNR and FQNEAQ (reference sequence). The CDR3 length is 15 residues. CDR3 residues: CASSLGTGNTGELFF. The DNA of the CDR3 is TGTGCCAGCAGCTTGGGGACAGGGAACACCGGGGAGCTGTTTTTT.

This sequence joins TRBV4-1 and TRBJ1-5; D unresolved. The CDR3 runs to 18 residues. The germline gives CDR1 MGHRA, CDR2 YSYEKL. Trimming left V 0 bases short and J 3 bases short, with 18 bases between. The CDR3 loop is CASSQDGSTGLVNQPQHF. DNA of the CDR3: TGCGCCAGCAGCCAAGATGGTTCTACGGGTCTGGTCAATCAGCCCCAGCATTTT.

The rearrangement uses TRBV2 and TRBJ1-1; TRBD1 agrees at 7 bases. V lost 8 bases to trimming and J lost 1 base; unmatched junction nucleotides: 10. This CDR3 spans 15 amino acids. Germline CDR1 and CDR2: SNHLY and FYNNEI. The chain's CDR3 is CASQTEGAKNTEAFF. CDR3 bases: TGTGCCAGCCAGACGGAGGGGGCAAAGAACACTGAAGCTTTCTTT.

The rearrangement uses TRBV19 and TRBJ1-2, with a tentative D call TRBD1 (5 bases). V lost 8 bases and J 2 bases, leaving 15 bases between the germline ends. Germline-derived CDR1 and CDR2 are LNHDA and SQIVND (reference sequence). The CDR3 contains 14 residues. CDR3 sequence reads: CASRFPGLNYGYTF. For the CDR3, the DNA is TGTGCCAGTCGTTTTCCGGGACTGAACTATGGCTACACCTTC.